This is a list of T cell receptor beta chains from one sample in a study of identical twins. MiXCR was run by TCRdb on the 5' RACE reads, yielding one entry per CDR3 protein. The sample has about 700,000 distinct CDR3 sequences, over 8.5% seen once. These data were also filed under a second study, of yellow fever vaccine responses in identical twins.

Sequenced material: PBMCs. The receptor source for this set is a woman younger than 35 in good health. The CDR3 runs from the conserved cysteine through the conserved F or W. D genes are given only for firm matches. Rows may omit the clone size; those that give it use once, few, many or a size class.

v_call: TRBV7-8
j_call: TRBJ2-3
d_call: TRBD1
clone_size: few
cdr3_nt: TGTGCCAGCGAAGGGGGCTTTTTTACAGATACGCAGTATTTT
cdr3_aa: CASEGGFFTDTQYF

v_call: TRBV7-2
j_call: TRBJ2-7
d_call: TRBD1
clone_size: few
cdr3_nt: TGTGCCAGCAGGTCACAGGGGGCCTACGAGCAGTACTTC
cdr3_aa: CASRSQGAYEQYF

v_call: TRBV5-1
j_call: TRBJ2-5
d_call: TRBD1
clone_size: many
cdr3_nt: TGCGCCAGCAGCTACACCGGGACAGGGACGGAGACCCAGTACTTC
cdr3_aa: CASSYTGTGTETQYF

v_call: TRBV14
j_call: TRBJ2-2
d_call: -
clone_size: many
cdr3_nt: TGTGCCAGCAGCCAATGGGGGACCGGGGAGCTGTTTTTT
cdr3_aa: CASSQWGTGELFF

v_call: TRBV7-9
j_call: TRBJ1-4
d_call: -
clone_size: few
cdr3_nt: TGTGCCAGCACCTTTGGGGACCGGATAGCCGAAAAACTGTTTTTT
cdr3_aa: CASTFGDRIAEKLFF

v_call: TRBV6-1
j_call: TRBJ2-2
d_call: -
clone_size: many
cdr3_nt: TGTGCCAGCAGAGGGGACGGAGACACCGGGGAGCTGTTTTTT
cdr3_aa: CASRGDGDTGELFF

v_call: TRBV21-1
j_call: TRBJ1-1
d_call: -
clone_size: few
cdr3_nt: TGTGCCAGCAGCAAAGGAGCGGCAGGGGAGAACACTGAAGCTTTCTTT
cdr3_aa: CASSKGAAGENTEAFF

v_call: TRBV7-6
j_call: TRBJ2-1
d_call: -
clone_size: few
cdr3_nt: TGTGCCAGCAGCCCATGGACTCGGGCCTACAATGAGCAGTTCTTC
cdr3_aa: CASSPWTRAYNEQFF

v_call: TRBV5-1
j_call: TRBJ1-4
d_call: -
clone_size: -
cdr3_nt: TGCGCCAGCAGCTTGGACACTCGAAATGAAAAACTGTTTTTT
cdr3_aa: CASSLDTRNEKLFF

v_call: TRBV20-1
j_call: TRBJ2-3
d_call: -
clone_size: -
cdr3_nt: TGCAGTGCCGACGGCGCCCCGATGGGGAGCCCAGATACGCAGTATTTT
cdr3_aa: CSADGAPMGSPDTQYF

v_call: TRBV7-9
j_call: TRBJ1-4
d_call: -
clone_size: few
cdr3_nt: TGTGCCAGCGGTGATATCCGGGGAGAAAAACTGTTTTTT
cdr3_aa: CASGDIRGEKLFF